These 30 T cell receptor beta chains share one sample of origin, sequenced in a study of shared clonotypes between healthy human individuals. Naive CD8 cells, CD45RO-negative and positively selected for CCR7, excluded terminally differentiated effector memory CD45RA+ cells. The repertoire was sequenced with immunoSEQ multiplex PCR; TCRdb's copy has only in-frame clones and lacks some. The top ten hold approximately 1% of the sample, which has about 2 million clones, about 95% seen once. The sequenced sample consisted of naive CD8+ T cells sorted from blood. These receptors originate from a young man in good health.

The V and J genes are TRBV10-3 and TRBJ1-5; tentatively, D is TRBD1 (6 bases). The CDR3 spans 15 residues. Germline values: CDR1 ENHRY, CDR2 SYGVKD. V was pared by 7 bases and J by 9 bases, with 22 bases between. CDR3 sequence (DNA): TGTGCCATCATGGAATCCGGGACACCCGTCGGGCCCCAGCATTTT. Protein sequence: CAIMESGTPVGPQHF.

This chain's CDR3 is CASSRWGAATDTQYF. The CDR3 bases are TGTGCCAGCAGCCGCTGGGGAGCGGCTACAGATACGCAGTATTTT. J is TRBJ2-3 and V is TRBV28; tentative D call: TRBD2 (5 bases). V lost 6 bases and J 3 bases, leaving 16 bases between the germline ends. This CDR3 region has 15 residues. CDR1 MDHEN and CDR2 SYDVKM come from the germline V gene.

J is TRBJ2-4 and V is TRBV6-1, with D perhaps matching TRBD1 (5 bases). Germline values: CDR1 MNHNS, CDR2 SASEGT. With 6 bases removed from V and 6 bases from J, the gap between germline ends came to 18 bases. This CDR3 has 15 amino acids. CDR3 loop: CASSPRQLAVNIQYF. Here the CDR3 DNA reads TGTGCCAGCAGCCCTAGACAGCTGGCAGTAAACATTCAGTACTTC.

Points on this clone: Relative to the germline gene, one junction end is altered; a read error may explain this. The chain links TRBV27 to TRBJ2-7; possibly TRBD2 for D (6 bases). Germline assignment: CDR1 MNHEY and CDR2 SMNVEV (reference sequence). CDR3 length: 16 residues. Here the CDR3 DNA reads TGTGCCAGCGGACTCCTTGGGGGGACGTCAATTTACGAGCAGTGCTTC. Protein: CASGLLGGTSIYEQCF.

Details on this clone: A much larger clone lies a single base off, so this may be a read error. This sample also contains other DNA sequences that code for the same CDR3. The chain is built from TRBV5-4 and TRBJ2-7; no clear D gene. The germline V and J ends were trimmed by 3 bases and 3 bases, with 4 bases remaining between them. This CDR3 is 11 amino acids long. In germline, CDR1 is SGHNT, CDR2 YYREEE (reference sequence). CDR3 in DNA: TGTGCCAGCAGCTGGGGCTACGAGCAGTACTTC. Translating gives CASSWGYEQYF.

This clone was observed once. V is TRBV10-3 and J is TRBJ1-1, with D hard to call. The V gene lost 1 base and the J gene lost 5 bases, with 11 bases spanning the gap. The CDR3 loop spans 14 amino acids. Germline CDR1 reads ENHRY; CDR2 reads SYGVKD. The CDR3 sequence is CAISEFATTTEAFF. In nucleotides, the CDR3 is TGTGCCATCAGTGAGTTCGCCACTACGACTGAAGCTTTCTTT.

The chain carries TRBV5-1 and TRBJ1-2; 10 nucleotides match TRBD1. The CDR3 has 18 amino acids. The trim removed 0 bases at V and 8 bases at J, leaving 16 bases unmatched. The germline V gene encodes CDR1 SGHRS and CDR2 YFSETQ. The CDR3 DNA reads as TGCGCCAGCAGCTTGGCTGTGGGGACAGGGGCCTCGGTGGGCGGCTACACCTTC. Translating it yields CASSLAVGTGASVGGYTF.

The rearrangement joins TRBV7-9 to TRBJ1-2; no firm D call. This CDR3 is 14 amino acids long. In germline, CDR1 is SEHNR, CDR2 FQNEAQ (reference sequence). V was shortened by 1 base and J by 4 bases, with 10 bases between the two germline ends. The CDR3 protein is CASSLVAAGYGYTF. The CDR3 coding sequence is TGTGCCAGCAGCTTAGTGGCGGCAGGCTATGGCTACACCTTC.

The chain uses TRBV28 and TRBJ2-3, with 7 bases aligning to TRBD1. V dropped 3 bases and J dropped 5; count of bases not matched to a gene: 8. Germline CDR1 and CDR2: MDHEN and SYDVKM. The CDR3 is 15 residues long. The CDR3 sequence is CASSFGAGQVDTQYF. CDR3 in DNA: TGTGCCAGCAGTTTCGGGGCAGGACAGGTAGATACGCAGTATTTT.

This clone was recorded only once. The V gene is TRBV11-2, the J gene TRBJ2-1; D gene unclear. The CDR3 has 14 amino acids. V was cut by 1 base and J by 8 bases, with 12 bases left in between. Germline CDR1 SGHAT, CDR2 FQNNGV. The CDR3 DNA sequence: TGTGCCAGCAGCTTAGTCTTCGGTTCTCATGAGCAGTTCTTC. Translation: CASSLVFGSHEQFF.

The gene calls are TRBV7-9 and TRBJ1-4, with 7 bases matching TRBD1. CDR1 and CDR2 from the germline V gene are SEHNR and FQNEAQ (reference sequence). The CDR3 contains 15 residues. Losses at the gene ends were 3 bases for V and 6 bases for J; bases not matched to a gene: 7. The DNA for the CDR3 is TGTGCCAGCAGCTTCCCAAGAACAGGGGATGAAAAACTGTTTTTT. This encodes CASSFPRTGDEKLFF. The whole variable domain, filled in from reference TRBV7-9 and TRBJ1-4, reads DTGVSQNPRHKITKRGQNVTFRCDPISEHNRLYWYRQTLGQGPEFLTYFQNEAQLEKSRLLSDRFSAERPKGSFSTLEIQRTEQGDSAMYLCASSFPRTGDEKLFFGSGTQLSVL.

This chain joins TRBV7-3 and TRBJ2-1; tentative D call: TRBD1 (6 bases). The CDR3 is made up of 13 amino acids. The V gene lost 5 bases and the J gene lost 4 bases, with 9 bases spanning the gap. CDR1 and CDR2 (germline): SGHTA, FQGTGA. The CDR3 spells CASSVGQYNEQFF. The CDR3 DNA sequence: TGTGCCAGCAGCGTCGGACAGTACAATGAGCAGTTCTTC.

Points on this clone: Other DNA sequences in this specimen translate into the identical CDR3. V usage is TRBV7-9 and J usage is TRBJ2-3, with 12 bases fitting TRBD2. The CDR3 loop spans 16 amino acids. Germline CDR1 and CDR2: SEHNR and FQNEAQ (reference sequence). J gave up 4 bases and V 4 bases, and 6 bases lay outside the gene matches. The CDR3 DNA reads TGTGCCAGCAGCTCTAGACTAGCGGGAGTATCAGATACGCAGTATTTT. Translated, it gives CASSSRLAGVSDTQYF. Looking up the rest from reference TRBV7-9 and TRBJ2-3 gives the full variable domain: DTGVSQNPRHKITKRGQNVTFRCDPISEHNRLYWYRQTLGQGPEFLTYFQNEAQLEKSRLLSDRFSAERPKGSFSTLEIQRTEQGDSAMYLCASSSRLAGVSDTQYFGPGTRLTVL.

The chain recombines TRBV29-1 with TRBJ2-1; 8 bases are a match to TRBD2. The ends lost 7 bases at V and 9 bases at J; junction bases unmatched: 14. Germline V gene lookup returns CDR1 SQVTM and CDR2 ANQGSEA. The length of the CDR3 is 14 residues. As DNA, the CDR3 is TGCAGCGCCATCCCCAGCGGGAGTGGTGGTGAGCAGTTCTTC. Its protein is CSAIPSGSGGEQFF.

As to this clone: Additional DNA sequences in this sample encode the identical CDR3. V gene TRBV7-9 combines with J gene TRBJ1-1; 8 bases fit TRBD1. The germline gives CDR1 SEHNR, CDR2 FQNEAQ (reference sequence). The CDR3 totals 15 residues. J was trimmed by 0 bases and V by 5 bases; bases with no gene match: 5. Here the CDR3 reads CASSPRQGMNTEAFF. The CDR3 DNA follows: TGTGCCAGCAGCCCTCGACAGGGGATGAACACTGAAGCTTTCTTT.

V gene TRBV28 combines with J gene TRBJ2-1, with 7 bases aligning to TRBD2. The CDR3 covers 20 residues. V trimming: 3 bases; J trimming: 3 bases; junction bases outside the gene matches: 20. CDR1 is MDHEN, CDR2 SYDVKM, per germline. CDR3 loop: CASSFPQGETTGGYYNEQFF. The CDR3 DNA reads as TGTGCCAGCAGTTTCCCGCAGGGTGAGACAACGGGAGGATACTACAATGAGCAGTTCTTC.

The rearrangement uses TRBV4-1 and TRBJ2-7; weak D call: TRBD2 (6 bases). CDR3 length equals 16 residues. Between the trimmed V and J ends, which lost 0 bases and 1 base, there was a span of 13 bases. CDR1 and CDR2 from the germline V gene are MGHRA and YSYEKL. CDR3 bases: TGCGCCAGCAGCCAAGAGGAGGGAGTGGCATCCTACGAGCAGTACTTC. Amino acid sequence: CASSQEEGVASYEQYF.

The genes are TRBV28 and TRBJ1-4; the D gene is possibly TRBD1 (6 bases). CDR1 is MDHEN and CDR2 is SYDVKM in the germline V gene. The CDR3 is made up of 15 amino acids. Trimming pared 6 bases from V and 3 bases from J, leaving 14 bases between. CDR3 residues: CASRTDRAPNEKLFF. The CDR3 DNA sequence: TGTGCCAGCAGGACGGACAGAGCCCCTAATGAAAAACTGTTTTTT.

The V call is TRBV4-3, the J call TRBJ2-1; no clear D gene. Germline-derived CDR1 and CDR2 are LGHNA and YSLEER. Trimming took 8 bases from V and 2 from J, leaving 13 bases between them. The CDR3 covers 14 residues. The CDR3 DNA sequence: TGCGCCAGCGCGCCAGAGGCGCCCTACAATGAGCAGTTCTTC. Translating it yields CASAPEAPYNEQFF.

The genes are TRBV9 and TRBJ2-5; 9 bases match TRBD1. The CDR3 has 15 residues. The J segment lost 1 base and the V segment lost 3 bases, leaving 4 bases of the junction unmatched. Germline CDR1 and CDR2: SGDLS and YYNGEE. The CDR3 DNA follows: TGTGCCAGCAGCGCCTTGACAGGGGGCCAAGAGACCCAGTACTTC. It specifies CASSALTGGQETQYF.

In this sample, this clone turned up once. V is TRBV5-6 and J is TRBJ2-1, with D hard to call. Per germline, CDR1 SGHDT and CDR2 YYEEEE. V lost 5 bases to trimming and J lost 0 bases, with 9 bases between them. The CDR3 covers 14 residues. CDR3 amino acids: CASSSRFSYNEQFF. CDR3 bases: TGTGCCAGCAGTTCCCGATTCTCCTACAATGAGCAGTTCTTC.

The chain recombines TRBV28 with TRBJ1-5, with 7 positions matching TRBD1. CDR1 and CDR2 (germline): MDHEN, SYDVKM. CDR3 size: 16 residues. Trimming at V came to 6 bases and at J to 6 bases, leaving 14 bases not matched to a gene. CDR3 residues: CASSPAGTVTGQPQHF. CDR3 nucleotides: TGTGCCAGCAGCCCCGCCGGGACAGTAACCGGTCAGCCCCAGCATTTT.

V and J are TRBV6-1 and TRBJ2-7, with D possibly TRBD2 on 5 matching bases. Germline CDR1 and CDR2: MNHNS and SASEGT. There are 13 residues in the CDR3. The ends were cut back, 7 bases at V and 2 bases at J, with 12 bases in the middle. CDR3 sequence (DNA): TGTGCCAGCATTATGGACTGGACCTACGAGCAGTACTTC. It codes for CASIMDWTYEQYF.

The V gene is TRBV19, the J gene TRBJ2-1, with D unresolved. The CDR3 covers 13 residues. V was clipped by 2 bases and J by 4 bases, with 6 bases between them. Germline V gene lookup returns CDR1 LNHDA and CDR2 SQIVND (reference sequence). The CDR3 spells CASSILKYNEQFF. CDR3 DNA: TGTGCCAGTAGTATACTCAAATACAATGAGCAGTTCTTC.

The V call is TRBV4-3, the J call TRBJ2-2, with D possibly TRBD2 on 7 matching bases. CDR3 length: 17 amino acids. Trimming pared 4 bases from V and 4 bases from J, leaving 19 bases between. Looked up from germline, CDR1 is LGHNA and CDR2 is YSLEER. The CDR3 sequence is CASSRGPSGGGTGELFF. The CDR3 DNA is TGCGCCAGCAGCCGAGGTCCTAGCGGAGGGGGCACCGGGGAGCTGTTTTTT.

V is TRBV5-6 and J is TRBJ2-3; no definite D call. This CDR3 region has 12 residues. Germline V gives CDR1 SGHDT, CDR2 YYEEEE. V lost 2 bases, J lost 6 bases, and 7 bases lay in between. DNA for the CDR3: TGTGCCAGCAGCTTAGAACATGATACGCAGTATTTT. Its translation is CASSLEHDTQYF. The variable domain in full, completed from reference TRBV5-6 and TRBJ2-3, reads DAGVTQSPTHLIKTRGQQVTLRCSPKSGHDTVSWYQQALGQGPQFIFQYYEEEERQRGNFPDRFSGHQFPNYSSELNVNALLLGDSALYLCASSLEHDTQYFGPGTRLTVL.

This clone was seen only a few times. The chain employs TRBV7-9 and TRBJ1-6, with a possible D match to TRBD1 (6 bases). The CDR3 contains 14 residues. The germline CDR1 and CDR2 sequences are SEHNR and FQNEAQ (reference sequence). Trimming took off 1 base at V and 13 bases at J, with 14 bases between the two ends. As DNA, the CDR3 is TGTGCCAGCAGCTTAGTACAGGGTCCGGCGCCCCTCCACTTT. Amino acid sequence: CASSLVQGPAPLHF.

The V gene is TRBV7-9, the J gene TRBJ1-2; D is unresolved. This CDR3 spans 14 amino acids. Trimming stripped 0 bases from V and 4 bases from J, with 9 bases between. Germline CDR1 reads SEHNR; CDR2 reads FQNEAQ (reference sequence). The CDR3 spells CASSLADGSYGYTF. The CDR3 nucleotides read TGTGCCAGCAGCTTAGCGGATGGGAGCTATGGCTACACCTTC.

The rearrangement uses TRBV2 and TRBJ2-1; D remains ambiguous. In germline, CDR1 is SNHLY, CDR2 FYNNEI. This CDR3 is built from 12 residues. Trimming removed 2 bases at V and 10 bases at J, with 9 bases between. CDR3 DNA: TGTGCCAGCAGTGAAAGCTTATACGAGCAGTTCTTC. It codes for CASSESLYEQFF. The variable domain in full, with the rest retrieved from reference TRBV2 and TRBJ2-1, is EPEVTQTPSHQVTQMGQEVILRCVPISNHLYFYWYRQILGQKVEFLVSFYNNEISEKSEIFDDQFSVERPDGSNFTLKIRSTKLEDSAMYFCASSESLYEQFFGPGTRLTVL.

This clone has only one observation. Distinct nucleotide sequences in the sample also encode this CDR3. V is TRBV6-1 and J is TRBJ2-5; D not certain. Germline V gene data show CDR1 as MNHNS and CDR2 as SASEGT. Trimming left V 6 bases short and J 5 bases short, with 7 bases between. CDR3 size: 11 residues. Here the CDR3 DNA reads TGTGCCAGCAGAGACTGGGAGACCCAGTACTTC. Translated: CASRDWETQYF.